This TCR beta chain was obtained from a study of cytomegalovirus exposure and HLA in healthy donors. PCR amplification relied on 60 Vbeta primers (plus 13 Jbeta primers). Using immunoSEQ multiplex PCR, the repertoire was profiled, and TCRdb retains in-frame clones only, with some absent. There are about 100,000 clones in the sample; about three fifths occur only once, and over 4% lies in the top ten. Trimming cost V 4 bases and J 5 bases; bases outside gene matches: 12. This CDR3 has 16 residues. CDR1 is MNHEY and CDR2 is SMNVEV in the germline V gene (reference sequence). This rearrangement joins TRBV27 to TRBJ1-1; 8 bases fit TRBD1. The source is a human donor in good health. The source material was PBMCs. Here the CDR3 reads CASSSGQGFEGTEAFF. In DNA, the CDR3 is TGTGCCAGCAGTTCCGGACAGGGATTCGAGGGGACTGAAGCTTTCTTT.